Sequencing of this T cell receptor (beta chain) was carried out in a study of breast tumors, draining lymph nodes, adjacent tissues. General study results and limits: Compared with lymph nodes, tumors were less diverse; compared with nontumor tissue, more.

CDR1 is MNHEY and CDR2 is SVGAGI in the germline V gene. The CDR3 extends over 15 amino acids. V gave up 0 bases and J gave up 9 bases; unmatched junction bases: 5. One entry per CDR3 protein results from TCRdb running MiXCR on the multiplex PCR reads. Here the sample spans 66,000 or so distinct CDR3 sequences, approximately 40% being singletons. This clonotype was found many times. The antigen remains unidentified. The sample consisted of breast tumor tissue. The rearrangement joins TRBV6-5 to TRBJ2-1; 10 bases are shared with TRBD1. This receptor was obtained from a female donor with breast cancer. Some clones in this sample may be carry-over from other donors' samples. The CDR3 bases are TGTGCCAGCAGTTACTCGGGGACAGGGGAAGGTGAGCAGTTCTTC. It codes for CASSYSGTGEGEQFF.